Presented here are 3 T cell receptor beta chains from one specimen sequenced in a study of blood T cell repertoires in COVID-19. Sequencing was performed with immunoSEQ multiplex PCR; in TCRdb, only in-frame clones are kept and a portion is missing. The sample lists 250,000 to 300,000 clones, just under 90% occurring once. The sequenced material came from PBMCs or T cells enriched from blood (not recorded which). The receptors were gathered from a woman between 50 and 59 years old who had been exposed to COVID-19.

The V and J genes are TRBV6-5 and TRBJ2-5; tentative D call: TRBD1 (6 bases). Trimming left V 7 bases short and J 2 bases short, with 11 bases between. The CDR3 length is 13 residues. Germline V gene data show CDR1 as MNHEY and CDR2 as SVGAGI. CDR3 protein: CASTLTGQETQYF. CDR3 nucleotides: TGTGCCAGCACCCTGACAGGTCAAGAGACCCAGTACTTC.

The rearrangement joins TRBV5-1 to TRBJ2-2; possible D gene TRBD2, 6 bases. The CDR3 totals 19 residues. Between the trimmed V and J ends, which lost 2 bases and 0 bases, there was a span of 20 bases. Looked up from germline, CDR1 is SGHRS and CDR2 is YFSETQ. The CDR3 here is CASSFPHGGMGSNTGELFF. For the CDR3, the DNA is TGCGCCAGCAGCTTCCCTCACGGAGGGATGGGTTCGAACACCGGGGAGCTGTTTTTT.

The chain couples TRBV18 to TRBJ2-7, with 10 bases identical to TRBD1. The trim removed 2 bases at V and 3 bases at J, leaving 4 bases unmatched. Germline V lookup: CDR1 KGHSH, CDR2 LQKENI. The CDR3 consists of 15 residues. In DNA, the CDR3 is TGTGCCAGCTCACCATCTGGACAGGGGGACTACGAGCAGTACTTC. It yields the protein CASSPSGQGDYEQYF.